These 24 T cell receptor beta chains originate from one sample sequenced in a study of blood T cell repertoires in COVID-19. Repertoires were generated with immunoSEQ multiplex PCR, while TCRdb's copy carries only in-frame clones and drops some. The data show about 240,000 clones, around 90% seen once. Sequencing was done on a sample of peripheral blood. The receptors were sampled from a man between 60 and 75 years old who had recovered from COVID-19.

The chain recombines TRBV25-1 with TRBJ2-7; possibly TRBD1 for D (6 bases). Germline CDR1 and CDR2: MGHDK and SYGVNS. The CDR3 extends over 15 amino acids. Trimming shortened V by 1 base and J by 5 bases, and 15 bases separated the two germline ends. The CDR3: CASSEFRQVGDEQYF. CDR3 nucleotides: TGTGCCAGCAGTGAATTTAGACAGGTCGGGGACGAGCAGTACTTC.

The CDR3 spells CASSLETGYFQETQYF. CDR3 nucleotide sequence: TGTGCCAGCAGCCTAGAGACAGGGTATTTCCAAGAGACCCAGTACTTC. The rearrangement joins TRBV14 to TRBJ2-5, with 7 bases fitting TRBD1. With 4 bases clipped from V and 1 base from J, the junction kept 9 bases outside the gene matches. The CDR3 is 16 residues long. The germline gives CDR1 SGHDN, CDR2 FVKESK. Full variable domain (outside the CDR3, taken from reference TRBV14 and TRBJ2-5): EAGVTQFPSHSVIEKGQTVTLRCDPISGHDNLYWYRRVMGKEIKFLLHFVKESKQDESGMPNNRFLAERTGGTYSTLKVQPAELEDSGVYFCASSLETGYFQETQYFGPGTRLLVL.

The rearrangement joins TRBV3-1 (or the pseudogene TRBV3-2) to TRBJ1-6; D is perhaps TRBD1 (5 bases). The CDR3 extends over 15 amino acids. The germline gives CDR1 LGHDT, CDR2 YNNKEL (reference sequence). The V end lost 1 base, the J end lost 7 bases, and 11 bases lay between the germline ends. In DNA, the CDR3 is TGTGCCAGCAGCCAAGCCGGATGGGGCAATTCACCCCTCCACTTT. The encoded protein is CASSQAGWGNSPLHF.

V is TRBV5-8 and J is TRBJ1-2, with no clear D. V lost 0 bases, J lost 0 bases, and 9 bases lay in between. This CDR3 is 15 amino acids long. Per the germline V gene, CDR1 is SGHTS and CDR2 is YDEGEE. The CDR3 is CASSLEGGTNYGYTF. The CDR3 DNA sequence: TGTGCCAGCAGCTTGGAGGGAGGAACTAACTATGGCTACACCTTC. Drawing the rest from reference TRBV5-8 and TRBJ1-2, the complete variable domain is EAGVTQSPTHLIKTRGQQATLRCSPISGHTSVYWYQQALGLGLQFLLWYDEGEERNRGNFPPRFSGRQFPNYSSELNVNALELEDSALYLCASSLEGGTNYGYTFGSGTRLTVV.

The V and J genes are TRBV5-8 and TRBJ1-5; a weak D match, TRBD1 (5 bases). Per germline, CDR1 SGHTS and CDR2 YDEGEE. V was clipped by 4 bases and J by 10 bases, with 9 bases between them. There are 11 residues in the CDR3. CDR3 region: CASSTGHPQHF. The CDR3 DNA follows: TGTGCCAGCAGCACAGGTCACCCCCAGCATTTT.

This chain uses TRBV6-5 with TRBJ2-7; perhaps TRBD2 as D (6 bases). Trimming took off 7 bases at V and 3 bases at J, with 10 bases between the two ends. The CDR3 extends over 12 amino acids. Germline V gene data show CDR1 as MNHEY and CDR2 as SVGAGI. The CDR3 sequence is CASKSDYYEQYV. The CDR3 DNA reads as TGTGCCAGCAAGTCGGACTACTACGAGCAGTACGTC.

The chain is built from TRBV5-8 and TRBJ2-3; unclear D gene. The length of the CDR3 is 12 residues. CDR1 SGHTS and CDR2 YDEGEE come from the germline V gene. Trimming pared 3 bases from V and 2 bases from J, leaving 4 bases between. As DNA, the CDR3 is TGTGCCAGCAGCTCATTCACAGATACGCAGTATTTT. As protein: CASSSFTDTQYF.

This CDR3 is CAIRPGQSSGANVLTF. The CDR3 region has the DNA TGTGCCATCAGACCGGGACAAAGCTCTGGGGCCAACGTCCTGACTTTC. The chain combines TRBV10-3 with TRBJ2-6; possible D gene TRBD1, 6 bases. Germline loops: CDR1 ENHRY, CDR2 SYGVKD. Trimming removed 6 bases from V and 0 bases from J, with 12 bases in between. This CDR3 has 16 amino acids.

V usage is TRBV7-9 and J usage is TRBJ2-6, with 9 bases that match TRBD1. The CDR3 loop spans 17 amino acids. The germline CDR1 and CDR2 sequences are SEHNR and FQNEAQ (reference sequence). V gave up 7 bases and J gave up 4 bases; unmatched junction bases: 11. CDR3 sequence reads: CASNGGTGTLGANVLTF. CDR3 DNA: TGTGCCAGCAACGGGGGGACAGGGACCCTCGGGGCCAACGTCCTGACTTTC.

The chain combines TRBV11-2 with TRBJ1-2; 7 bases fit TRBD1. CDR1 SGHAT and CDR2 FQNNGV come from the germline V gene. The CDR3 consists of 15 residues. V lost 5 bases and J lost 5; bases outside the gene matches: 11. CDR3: CASSPGRQGLYGYTF. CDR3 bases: TGTGCCAGCAGCCCAGGCCGACAGGGTTTATATGGCTACACCTTC.

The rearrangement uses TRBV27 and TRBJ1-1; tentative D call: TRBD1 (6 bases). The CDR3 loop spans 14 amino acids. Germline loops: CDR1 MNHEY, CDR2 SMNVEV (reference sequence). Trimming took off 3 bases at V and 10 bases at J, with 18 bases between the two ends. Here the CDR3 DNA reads TGTGCCAGCAGTTTCCTGGACAGTCGGGTAGGAGCTTTCTTT. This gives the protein CASSFLDSRVGAFF.

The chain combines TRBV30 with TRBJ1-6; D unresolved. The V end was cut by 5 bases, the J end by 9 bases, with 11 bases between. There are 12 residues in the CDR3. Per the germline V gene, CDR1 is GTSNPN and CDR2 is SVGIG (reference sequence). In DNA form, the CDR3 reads TGTGCCTGGTCTGGACTTGGTTCACCCCTCCACTTT. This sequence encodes CAWSGLGSPLHF.

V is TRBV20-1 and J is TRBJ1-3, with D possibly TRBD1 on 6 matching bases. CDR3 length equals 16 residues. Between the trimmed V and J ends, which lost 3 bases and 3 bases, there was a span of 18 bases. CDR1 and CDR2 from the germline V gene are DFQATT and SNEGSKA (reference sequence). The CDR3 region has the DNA TGCAGTGCTAGTCCGTTGGCAGGGGTCGGTGGAAACACCATATATTTT. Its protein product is CSASPLAGVGGNTIYF.

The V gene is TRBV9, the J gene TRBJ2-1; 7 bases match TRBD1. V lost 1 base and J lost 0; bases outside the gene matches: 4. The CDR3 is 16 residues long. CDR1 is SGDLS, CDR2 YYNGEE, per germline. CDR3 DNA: TGTGCCAGCAGCGTAAGTGGGGACAGCTCCTACAATGAGCAGTTCTTC. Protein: CASSVSGDSSYNEQFF.

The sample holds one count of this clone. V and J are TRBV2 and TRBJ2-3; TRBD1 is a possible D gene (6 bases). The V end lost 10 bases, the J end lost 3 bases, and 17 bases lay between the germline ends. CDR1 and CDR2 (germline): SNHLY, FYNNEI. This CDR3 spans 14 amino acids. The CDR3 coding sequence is TGTGCCACCCATCGCGTCGGGACAACAGATACGCAGTATTTT. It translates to CATHRVGTTDTQYF.

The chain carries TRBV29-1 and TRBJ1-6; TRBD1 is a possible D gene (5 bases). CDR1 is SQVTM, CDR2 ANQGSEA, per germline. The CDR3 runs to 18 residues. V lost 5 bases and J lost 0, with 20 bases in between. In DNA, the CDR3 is TGCAGCGTTATAGAGGGACTGTCTGAGAGCTCCTATAATTCACCCCTCCACTTT. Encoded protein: CSVIEGLSESSYNSPLHF.

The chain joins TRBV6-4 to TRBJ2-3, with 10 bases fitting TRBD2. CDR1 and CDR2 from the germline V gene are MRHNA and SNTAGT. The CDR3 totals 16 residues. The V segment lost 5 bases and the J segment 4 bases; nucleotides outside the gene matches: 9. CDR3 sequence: CASSPTSGGAADTQYF. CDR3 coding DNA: TGTGCCAGCAGTCCCACAAGCGGGGGGGCTGCAGATACGCAGTATTTT.

DNA for the CDR3: TGTGCCAGCAGTGCCGGACAAAATTACGAGCAGTACGTC. Protein product: CASSAGQNYEQYV. The chain recombines TRBV12-3 or TRBV12-4 with TRBJ2-7; the D gene is possibly TRBD1 (5 bases). The CDR3 is 13 amino acids. V gave up 5 bases and J gave up 4 bases, with 12 bases separating them.

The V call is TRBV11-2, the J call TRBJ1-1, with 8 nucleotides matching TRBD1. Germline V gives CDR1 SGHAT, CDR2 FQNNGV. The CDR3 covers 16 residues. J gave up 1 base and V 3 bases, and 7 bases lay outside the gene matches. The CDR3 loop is CASSFKAGTGNTEAFF. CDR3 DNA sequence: TGTGCCAGCAGCTTCAAGGCCGGGACAGGGAACACTGAAGCTTTCTTT.

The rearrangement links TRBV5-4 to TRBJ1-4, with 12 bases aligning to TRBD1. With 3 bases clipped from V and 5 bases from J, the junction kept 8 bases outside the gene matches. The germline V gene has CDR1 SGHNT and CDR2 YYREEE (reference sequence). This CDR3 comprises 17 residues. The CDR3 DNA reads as TGTGCCAGCAGCTCGGCCGGGACAGGGGGCCGGAATGAAAAACTGTTTTTT. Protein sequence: CASSSAGTGGRNEKLFF.

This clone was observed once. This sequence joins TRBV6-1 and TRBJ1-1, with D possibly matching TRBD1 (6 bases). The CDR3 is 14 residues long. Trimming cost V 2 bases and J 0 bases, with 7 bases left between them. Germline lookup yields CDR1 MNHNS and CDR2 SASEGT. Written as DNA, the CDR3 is TGTGCCAGCAGTGAACACAGGGTGAACACTGAAGCTTTCTTT. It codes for CASSEHRVNTEAFF.

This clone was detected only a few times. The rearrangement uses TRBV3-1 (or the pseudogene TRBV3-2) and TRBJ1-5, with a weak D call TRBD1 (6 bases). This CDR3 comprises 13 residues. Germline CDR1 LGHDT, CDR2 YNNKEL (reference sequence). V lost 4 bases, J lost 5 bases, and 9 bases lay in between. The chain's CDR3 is CASSLSGDQPQHF. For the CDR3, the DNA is TGTGCCAGCAGCCTCTCAGGGGATCAGCCCCAGCATTTT.

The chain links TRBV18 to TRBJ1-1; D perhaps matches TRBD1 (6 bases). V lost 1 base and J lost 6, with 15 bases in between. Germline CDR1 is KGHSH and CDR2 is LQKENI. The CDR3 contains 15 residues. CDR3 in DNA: TGTGCCAGCTCACCACACCCGACAGGCCTCCCTGAAGCTTTCTTT. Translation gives CASSPHPTGLPEAFF.

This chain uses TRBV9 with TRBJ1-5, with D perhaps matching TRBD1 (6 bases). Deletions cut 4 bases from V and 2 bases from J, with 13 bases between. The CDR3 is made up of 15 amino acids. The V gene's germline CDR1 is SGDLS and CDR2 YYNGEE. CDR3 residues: CASSKTGFGNQPQHF. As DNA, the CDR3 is TGTGCCAGCAGCAAGACAGGTTTCGGCAATCAGCCCCAGCATTTT.